This T cell receptor (beta chain) was captured by sequencing in a study of CD8 T cells in ankylosing spondylitis. Points from the study as a whole: In the blood and synovial fluid of reactive arthritis, some motif variants had been previously reported. Blood of patients with ankylosing spondylitis appeared to be characterized by a TCR beta motif of eight highly homologous variants. The authors reported significant enrichment of disease-linked clones in matched ankylosing spondylitis synovial fluid.

Quantitative 5'-RACE was performed with molecular barcodes, and it yielded the TCR beta libraries. From the 5' RACE reads, TCRdb called clonotypes with MiXCR, one entry per CDR3 protein. The table shows a few hundred thousand distinct CDR3 sequences, with approximately 20% occurring only once. Germline CDR1 is SQVTM and CDR2 is ANQGSEA. The junction had 5 bases not matched to a gene; V was cut back by 6 bases and J by 0 bases. The CDR3 is 15 amino acids. Turning to this clonotype: Its antigen is as yet unknown.

The chain is built from TRBV29-1 and TRBJ1-5, with 10 bases fitting TRBD1. The TCR sequence derives from a male donor with ankylosing spondylitis. Sequencing was performed on blood, either unsorted or a sorted T cell fraction (not recorded which). CDR3 nucleotides: TGCAGCGTGGGCGGGACAGGGGATAGCAATCAGCCCCAGCATTTT. It specifies CSVGGTGDSNQPQHF.